What follows describes a single T cell receptor (beta chain). This clone was seen a few times. Its antigen is unknown. The sample holds no much larger clone one base away, and base qualities are not on file. TCRbeta CDR3 regions were amplified from genomic DNA by means of the immunoSEQ Assay, a bias-controlled multiplex PCR. The authors' pipeline ran thus. The number of nucleated cells in each sample was estimated from the amplification of reference gene primers within the assay. To quantify the absolute abundance of each unique TCRbeta CDR3 rearrangement, sequence reads were collapsed and filtered. For each sample, productive Simpson clonality was calculated as the square root of Simpson's diversity index across productive rearrangements. TCRdb limited this immuneACCESS table to in-frame rearrangements with V and J called. A share of clones is missing; checked studies link under half to unresolved V genes, and the rest is unexplained. The V and J calls and clone size are taken from that table; D and trimming were inferred from the DNA. The sample table shows roughly 280,000 clones, and around 90% are seen once. The ten largest make up over 2% of the sample.

Another Seattle source contributed samples from volunteer blood donors who had recovered from COVID-19. The collaborating institutions used their own protocols to collect whole blood in K2EDTA tubes. Collaborator samples were shipped for TCRbeta analysis as frozen whole blood, isolated PBMCs, or DNA extracted from either sample type. Taken from cysteine to phenylalanine, the CDR3 has 18 residues. The entry retains the CDR3 DNA only, 54 bases that are in frame from base 1. Unmatched junction bases come to 10, with V trimmed by 5 bases and J by 3 bases. Taken from the germline V gene, the CDR1 and CDR2 loops are MNHEY and SVGEGT. The data stem from a study of blood T cell repertoires in COVID-19 (dated by TCRdb to 2020 to 2022). Notes on the research overall: The collaborator samples originated in the United States, Italy and Spain and spanned the acute and convalescent phases of COVID-19. The material from the prospective study consisted of cDNA or gDNA derived from T cells, B-cell-depleted T cells, or PBMCs. Subjects who had been exposed to COVID-19, were actively infected with it, or had recovered from it provided the deeply sampled blood TCRbeta repertoires that made up the dataset. A freely available public database, intended as a resource for researchers studying the immune response to SARS-CoV-2, is where the repertoires were released. The samples were drawn from the first 160 participants of the ongoing ImmuneRACE study and from 1,254 subjects provided by 6 global collaborators. The sample metadata nearly always contained a de-identified subject ID, COVID-19 status, age in years and sex. HLA class I and class II types, where available, came from metadata supplied by the sample provider rather than from assay-based typing. What the research found in general, with its limitations: The quantity of clinical and demographic metadata differed by source and by participant and was supplied without curation.

The clonotype originates from a woman aged 45-59 years who had recovered from COVID-19. The chain is made from TRBV6-2 or TRBV6-3 and TRBJ2-1; TRBD2 agrees with 13 junctional bases. Sequenced sample: peripheral blood. The CDR3 region: CASSHRGLAGVGYNEQFF. The DNA sequence reads TGTGCCAGCAGTCACCGCGGACTAGCGGGAGTTGGCTACAATGAGCAGTTCTTC.